Listed below are T cell receptor beta chains from one sample, sequenced in a study of T cell responses to AZD1222 COVID-19 vaccine. The protocol was immunoSEQ multiplex PCR, while the TCRdb copy is restricted to in-frame clones and leaves out a portion. Of 90,000 to 110,000 clones listed, around 90% are singletons. Material: peripheral blood, obtained on day 0 of AZD1222 vaccination. All receptors come from an adult in good health. CDR3s include the opening cysteine and the closing phenylalanine or tryptophan. The D gene is left open where the match is weak. Clone size appears in some rows only: once, few, many, or a class for an expanded clone.

size | D | J | V | DNA | CDR3
. | . | TRBJ2-7 | TRBV15 | TGTGCCACCAGCAGAGTTGACTACGAGCAGTACTTC | CATSRVDYEQYF
. | . | TRBJ1-2 | TRBV6-2/TRBV6-3 | TGTGCCAGCAGTGCCCCGGGCCTGCCCTCAGAAGGCTACACCTTC | CASSAPGLPSEGYTF
. | TRBD1 | TRBJ1-2 | TRBV6-5 | TGTGCCAGCAGTTACTCGGCGACAGGGGGCTATGGCTACACCTTC | CASSYSATGGYGYTF
. | . | TRBJ2-7 | TRBV4-2 | TGTGCCAGCAGCCAAGTTTTCAGGGGGCGAGGGAATGTAGCGGGACGTACGGGCGACGAGCAGTACTTC | CASSQVFRGRGNVAGRTGDEQYF
. | . | TRBJ1-2 | TRBV27 | TGTGCCAGCAGTTTAGACAGGAACTATGGCTACACCTTC | CASSLDRNYGYTF
. | . | TRBJ1-2 | TRBV11-2 | TGTGCCAGCAGCTTATCCTCGGGGGCTAACTATGGCTACACCTTC | CASSLSSGANYGYTF
. | TRBD2 | TRBJ2-5 | TRBV7-6 | TGTGCCAGCAGCTTGGCGGGAGTCGGAGAGACCCAGTACTTC | CASSLAGVGETQYF
. | . | TRBJ2-2 | TRBV24-1 | TGTGCCGCCCGGGGCTCGCTCTCGAACACCGGGGAGCTGTTTTTT | CAARGSLSNTGELFF
. | . | TRBJ2-7 | TRBV18 | TGTGCCAGCTCACCGGGCACCTACGAGCAGTACTTC | CASSPGTYEQYF
. | TRBD2 | TRBJ2-5 | TRBV7-9 | TGTGCCAGCAGCACGGGACTAGCGGTCCAAGAGACCCAGTACTTC | CASSTGLAVQETQYF
. | . | TRBJ2-5 | TRBV7-2 | TGTGCCAGCAGCTTAGCATTGGGGGGCGACGAGACCCAGTACTTC | CASSLALGGDETQYF
. | . | TRBJ2-2 | TRBV19 | TGTGCCAGTAGTATAGGAGGACAGATTAACACCGGGGAGCTGTTTTTT | CASSIGGQINTGELFF
. | TRBD2 | TRBJ2-3 | TRBV18 | TGTGCCAGCTCACCACCGCAGCTAGCGGGCGATACACTAGATACGCAGTATTTT | CASSPPQLAGDTLDTQYF
. | TRBD2 | TRBJ2-6 | TRBV5-1 | TGCGCCAGCAGCTTGAGGCTAGCGGGACTAGGTGGGGCCAACGTCCTGACTTTC | CASSLRLAGLGGANVLTF
. | TRBD2 | TRBJ2-1 | TRBV14 | TGTGCCAGCAGCAGGACTAGCGGGTACAATGAGCAGTTCTTC | CASSRTSGYNEQFF
. | . | TRBJ1-3 | TRBV5-8 | TGTGCCAGCAGCTTGGGGCGGCTCTCTGGAAACACCATATATTTT | CASSLGRLSGNTIYF
. | . | TRBJ2-1 | TRBV7-3 | TGTGCCAGCAGCTTATATGCAGGGCCGGGTAATGAGCAGTTCTTC | CASSLYAGPGNEQFF
. | TRBD2 | TRBJ2-7 | TRBV5-4 | TGTGCCAGCAGCCAAGCGGGAGCCGCCTACGAGCAGTACTTC | CASSQAGAAYEQYF
. | . | TRBJ1-1 | TRBV12-3/TRBV12-4 | TGTGCCAGCAGTCCCTCCTGGGGCACTGAAGCTTTCTTT | CASSPSWGTEAFF
. | TRBD1 | TRBJ1-1 | TRBV3-1/TRBV3-2 | TGTGCCAGCAGCCAAGATGGGCAGGGGGTTACTGAAGCTTTCTTT | CASSQDGQGVTEAFF
few | TRBD2 | TRBJ2-1 | TRBV19 | TGTGCCAGTAGTGCAGGACTAGCGGGTGTTTCCTACAATGAGCAGTTCTTC | CASSAGLAGVSYNEQFF
. | . | TRBJ1-4 | TRBV27 | TGTGCCAGCAGCTACCGACCTTGGGAAAAACTGTTTTTT | CASSYRPWEKLFF
once | . | TRBJ2-7 | TRBV5-4 | TGTGCCAGCAGCTTGGAGCCTAGCTCGCCCTACGAGCAGTACTTC | CASSLEPSSPYEQYF
. | TRBD2 | TRBJ2-7 | TRBV4-1 | TGCGCCCGCAGCCGCCGACTAGCGGGGGGGGCCTACGAGCAGTACTTC | CARSRRLAGGAYEQYF
. | TRBD1 | TRBJ2-3 | TRBV28 | TGTGCCAGCATCTCGGGACAGACGACAGATACGCAGTATTTT | CASISGQTTDTQYF
. | TRBD1 | TRBJ1-4 | TRBV6-6 | TGTGCCAGCAGTACCACAGGGGGCTTCGGTGAAAAACTGTTTTTT | CASSTTGGFGEKLFF
. | . | TRBJ2-7 | TRBV11-2 | TGTGCCAGCAGCTTAGCGGGCCGCTCCTACGAGCAGTACTTC | CASSLAGRSYEQYF
. | . | TRBJ2-1 | TRBV6-5 | TGTGCCAGTCACGGGTCCGGCCGGGGCAATGAGCAGTTCTTC | CASHGSGRGNEQFF
once | TRBD1 | TRBJ1-1 | TRBV7-3 | TGTGCCAGCAGCAAACAGGGGGGAGACACTGAAGCTTTCTTT | CASSKQGGDTEAFF
. | . | TRBJ1-6 | TRBV7-3 | TGTGCCAGCATCGCCAGGGGTGCGGGTGGATCACCCCTCCACTTT | CASIARGAGGSPLHF
. | TRBD1 | TRBJ2-5 | TRBV7-3 | TGTGCCAGCAGCCCGGGACAGCAAGAGACCCAGTACTTC | CASSPGQQETQYF
. | . | TRBJ1-2 | TRBV28 | TGTGCCAGCAGTCCACCAAATCAAGGGCTCTACACCTTC | CASSPPNQGLYTF
. | . | TRBJ2-7 | TRBV2 | TGTGCCAGCAGTGAGACAGTAACCTCCTACGAGCAGTACTTC | CASSETVTSYEQYF
. | . | TRBJ1-1 | TRBV11-2 | TGTGCCAGCAGCTTAGATAAGGGACCTAAGGGAGCTTTCTTT | CASSLDKGPKGAFF
. | TRBD2 | TRBJ2-1 | TRBV11-2 | TGTGCCAGCAGGGGACTAGCGGGGAGTAGGTACAATGAGCAGTTCTTC | CASRGLAGSRYNEQFF
. | TRBD2 | TRBJ2-3 | TRBV18 | TGTGCCAGCTCACCACGCGCGGGAGTAGCAGATACGCAGTATTTT | CASSPRAGVADTQYF
few | TRBD1 | TRBJ1-5 | TRBV18 | TGTGCCAGCTCATCTTCAACAGGGGAAATGAGCAATCAGCCCCAGCATTTT | CASSSSTGEMSNQPQHF
. | TRBD2 | TRBJ2-7 | TRBV7-6 | TGTGCCAGCAGCTTAAGTGAGGGACTAGCGGGACGTGAGCAGTACTTC | CASSLSEGLAGREQYF
. | . | TRBJ1-6 | TRBV7-8 | TGTGCCAGCAGCTTAGGGATGGTGGGGAATTCACCCCTCCACTTT | CASSLGMVGNSPLHF
. | . | TRBJ1-1 | TRBV6-2/TRBV6-3 | TGTGCCAGCAGTCCACAGTACACTGAAGCTTTCTTT | CASSPQYTEAFF
once | . | TRBJ2-7 | TRBV20-1 | TGCAGTGCTAGAGGGGACTACGAGCAGTACTTC | CSARGDYEQYF
. | . | TRBJ2-3 | TRBV7-9 | TGTGCCAGCCGGGGGCCCCCAGATACGCAGTATTTT | CASRGPPDTQYF
. | . | TRBJ1-4 | TRBV6-5 | TGTGCCAGCAGCCCGACGAAAGGGGGTCACGAAAAACTGTTTTTT | CASSPTKGGHEKLFF
. | . | TRBJ1-4 | TRBV28 | TGTGCCAGCAGTTTAAAGGGGGTCTTAAATGAAAAACTGTTTTTT | CASSLKGVLNEKLFF
. | . | TRBJ2-3 | TRBV11-3 | TGTGCCAGCAGCCCGACCTGGACAGATACGCAGTATTTT | CASSPTWTDTQYF
. | . | TRBJ1-2 | TRBV6-5 | TGTGCCAGCAGCGAGGGTGTCTATGGCTACACCTTC | CASSEGVYGYTF
once | TRBD2 | TRBJ2-3 | TRBV19 | TGTGCCAGTAGTCTAGCGGGAGGGAACCCAGATACGCAGTATTTT | CASSLAGGNPDTQYF
. | . | TRBJ2-5 | TRBV20-1 | TGCAGTGCTAGTGTCAGGGTCCAAGAGACCCAGTACTTC | CSASVRVQETQYF
. | . | TRBJ1-1 | TRBV18 | TGTGCCAGCTCAGGAGGGGTGAACACTGAAGCTTTCTTT | CASSGGVNTEAFF
. | . | TRBJ1-5 | TRBV7-2 | TGTGCCAGCAGCGGGGAGGGTTTAGGTCAGCCCCAGCATTTT | CASSGEGLGQPQHF